The rows below give T cell receptor beta chains drawn from one sample of a study of monozygotic twins with cystic fibrosis. Using immunoSEQ multiplex PCR, the repertoire was profiled, and TCRdb retains in-frame clones only, with some absent. The sample includes about 30,000 clones, 90% seen only once; the top ten take 0.54%. The sequenced sample was blood. The receptors stem from a girl between 2 and 10 years old with cystic fibrosis. Both conserved end residues are part of each CDR3. The D gene is left open where the match is weak. Where a row states a size, it is once, few, many or the class of an expanded clone; other rows omit it.

-,-,TRBJ2-5,TRBV4-1,TGCGCCAGCAGCCAATCCGGCTCCTCGGAGACCCAGTACTTC,CASSQSGSSETQYF
-,-,TRBJ2-7,TRBV4-1,TGCGCCAGCAGCCATGCAGGACGGAGCTACGAGCAGTACTTC,CASSHAGRSYEQYF
TRBD1,-,TRBJ1-2,TRBV30,TGTGCCTGGAGTGGTGTAACACGGGACAGCCTATATGGCTACACCTTC,CAWSGVTRDSLYGYTF
-,-,TRBJ2-5,TRBV5-4,TGTGCCAGCAGGGGGGCAGGGACCATCCAAGAGACCCAGTACTTC,CASRGAGTIQETQYF
-,-,TRBJ1-4,TRBV20-1,TGCAGTGCCAGTATGGGTGAAAAACTGTTTTTT,CSASMGEKLFF
-,-,TRBJ2-7,TRBV6-1,TGTGCCAGCAGTGAAGCTTGGCCCGTGGGACATCACTACGAGCAGTACTTC,CASSEAWPVGHHYEQYF
-,-,TRBJ2-7,TRBV5-1,TGCGCCAGCAGCTTGGCCGTTGATAACGGCTACGAGCAGTACTTC,CASSLAVDNGYEQYF
-,-,TRBJ2-7,TRBV6-6,TGTGCCAGCAGCCACGCAGGCAACTCTGTCTCTTCGGGGCAGTACTTC,CASSHAGNSVSSGQYF
-,-,TRBJ2-7,TRBV5-1,TGCGCCAGCAGCCCCGACAGTTTAGGCGAGCAGTACTTC,CASSPDSLGEQYF
TRBD1,-,TRBJ2-7,TRBV7-2,TGTGCCAGCAGCTCCCGGGACAGTGGGCCCCTCGAGCAGTACTTC,CASSSRDSGPLEQYF
-,-,TRBJ2-1,TRBV18,TGTGCCAGTCGTGGGACCTCATTGGGTCGGGGGTTCTTC,CASRGTSLGRGFF
-,few,TRBJ1-2,TRBV6-5,TGTGCCAGCAGTTACTCGGGAGTCCTCTATGGCTACACCTTC,CASSYSGVLYGYTF
-,-,TRBJ2-7,TRBV20-1,TGCAGTGCTAGTAAGTCGGTTTGGCAGTACTTC,CSASKSVWQYF
-,-,TRBJ1-1,TRBV10-3,TGTGCCATCAGTAATGTGGCCGAGAACACTGAAGCTTTCTTT,CAISNVAENTEAFF
TRBD2,-,TRBJ2-6,TRBV7-2,TGTGCCAGCAGCCCCCGGGGAGGGCGAGGGGCCAACGTCCTGACTTTC,CASSPRGGRGANVLTF
TRBD1,-,TRBJ1-2,TRBV9,TGTGCCAGCAGCGGAAAGGAGGGCAGGGGGAAAGGCTACACCTTC,CASSGKEGRGKGYTF
-,-,TRBJ1-5,TRBV27,TGTGCCAGCAGTTTAGGTGGGGGGAAATATAGCAATCAGCCCCAGCATTTT,CASSLGGGKYSNQPQHF
-,-,TRBJ2-1,TRBV7-6,TGTGCCAGCAGACTCGTATCCGGGCTTAGCTCCTACAATGAGCAGTTCTTC,CASRLVSGLSSYNEQFF
-,once,TRBJ1-5,TRBV6-1,TGTGCCAGCTGCGAACGTGTATATAGCAATCAGCCCCAGCATTTT,CASCERVYSNQPQHF
-,-,TRBJ1-5,TRBV18,TGTGCCAGCTCACCACCGGGAACAGCCCTACATCAGGCGCCCCAGCATTTT,CASSPPGTALHQAPQHF
TRBD1,-,TRBJ1-1,TRBV6-6,TGTGCCAGCAGGCCTACAGGGGGCAAGAACACTGAAGCTTTCTTT,CASRPTGGKNTEAFF
TRBD2,-,TRBJ2-5,TRBV5-6,TGTGCCAGCAGCTTGATCTGGCGGGGGGGCCGGGAGACCCAGTACTTC,CASSLIWRGGRETQYF
-,-,TRBJ1-1,TRBV6-5,TGTGCCAGCAGTTACGACAGGTTTGAAGCTTTCTTT,CASSYDRFEAFF
TRBD1,-,TRBJ2-7,TRBV5-6,TGTGCCAGCAGCTTACTAAGGGACAGCGAGCAGTACTTC,CASSLLRDSEQYF
TRBD2,-,TRBJ2-5,TRBV19,TGTGCCAGTAGTGTAAGCGGGGGGGCTCCCGCAGAGACCCAGTACTTC,CASSVSGGAPAETQYF
-,-,TRBJ2-5,TRBV5-1,TGCGCCAGCAGCTTGGGAGCGCCCCCAGAGACCCAGTACTTC,CASSLGAPPETQYF
-,-,TRBJ1-1,TRBV5-4,TGTGCCAGCAGCTCCCCGGGACTTGAGAACACTGAAGCTTTCTTT,CASSSPGLENTEAFF
-,-,TRBJ1-6,TRBV6-6,TGTGCCAGCAGTTACTCGAGCGGGATCGGTTCACCCCTCCACTTT,CASSYSSGIGSPLHF
-,-,TRBJ1-2,TRBV6-5,TGTGCCAGCAGCCAACAGGTTAACTATGGCTACACCTTC,CASSQQVNYGYTF
-,-,TRBJ1-3,TRBV2,TGTGCCAGCAGTGAGGGGGCTTATCCTTCCGCAGGAAACACCATATATTTT,CASSEGAYPSAGNTIYF
TRBD1,-,TRBJ1-2,TRBV19,TGTGCCAGTAGTATAGCCCCGACAGGGATCTACGGCTACACCTTC,CASSIAPTGIYGYTF
-,-,TRBJ1-2,TRBV5-6,TGTGCCAGCAGCCGAGGCGTCTGGCAGGCCTATAATGGCTACACCTTC,CASSRGVWQAYNGYTF